The clone carrying this T cell receptor beta chain was recorded a few times. This entry comes from a study of blood T cells in healthy people across ages. The second PCR ran roughly 7 to 12 cycles with a sample-barcoded 5' primer and J-beta primers. From the 5' RACE reads, TCRdb called clonotypes with MiXCR, one entry per CDR3 protein. The sample contains 760,000 or so distinct CDR3 sequences, around 25% of which appear only once. V shed 6 bases and J shed 1 base, with 10 bases lying between them. CDR1 and CDR2 from the germline V gene are DFQATT and SNEGSKA (reference sequence). The CDR3 extends over 14 amino acids. These records were also assigned to another study, of T cells of mothers and their children.

The sequencing input was blood. The sequence was collected from a boy aged 5-17 years in good health. The chain recombines TRBV20-1 with TRBJ2-6; D remains ambiguous. CDR3 coding DNA: TGCAGTGCCGCGGACGTTTCTGGGGCCAACGTCCTGACTTTC. Protein product: CSAADVSGANVLTF.